This T cell receptor (beta chain) derives from a study of blood T cells in healthy people across ages. About 10 milliliters of peripheral blood were drawn from each donor into EDTA-treated tubes. Extraction yielded at least 5 micrograms of total RNA per sample. Trimming pared 2 bases from V and 2 bases from J, leaving 8 bases between. This CDR3 region has 14 residues. CDR1 and CDR2 from the germline V gene are SEHNR and FQNEAQ (reference sequence). PCR was performed a second time for about 7 to 12 cycles using a sample-barcoded 5' primer and a J-beta primer mix. Each CDR3 protein gets one entry after TCRdb re-called the 5' RACE reads with MiXCR. Of roughly 720,000 distinct CDR3 sequences in the sample, 53% were seen once.

Input material: blood. This chain connects TRBV7-9 to TRBJ2-3; no clear D gene. The sequence was obtained from a man older than 75 in good health. DNA of the CDR3: TGTGCCAGCAGCTTACGGGCGGCCACAGATACGCAGTATTTT. This gives the protein CASSLRAATDTQYF.